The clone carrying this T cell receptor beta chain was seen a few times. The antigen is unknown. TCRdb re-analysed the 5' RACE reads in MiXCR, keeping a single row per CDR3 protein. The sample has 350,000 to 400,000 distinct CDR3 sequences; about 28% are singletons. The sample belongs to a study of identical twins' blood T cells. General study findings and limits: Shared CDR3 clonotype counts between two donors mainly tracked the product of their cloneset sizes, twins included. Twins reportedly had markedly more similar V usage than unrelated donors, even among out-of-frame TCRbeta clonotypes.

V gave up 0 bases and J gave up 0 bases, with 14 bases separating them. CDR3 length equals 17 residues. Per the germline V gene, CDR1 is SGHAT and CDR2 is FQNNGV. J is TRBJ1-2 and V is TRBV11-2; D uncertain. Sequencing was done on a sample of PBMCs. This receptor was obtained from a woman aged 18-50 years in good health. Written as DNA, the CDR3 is TGTGCCAGCAGCTTAGATCGTAGAGAGGTAGCTAACTATGGCTACACCTTC. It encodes CASSLDRREVANYGYTF. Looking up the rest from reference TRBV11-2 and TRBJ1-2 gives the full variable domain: EAGVAQSPRYKIIEKRQSVAFWCNPISGHATLYWYQQILGQGPKLLIQFQNNGVVDDSQLPKDRFSAERLKGVDSTLKIQPAKLEDSAVYLCASSLDRREVANYGYTFGSGTRLTVV.